This record covers a single T cell receptor (beta chain). CDR1 GTSNPN and CDR2 SVGIG come from the germline V gene (reference sequence). The length of the CDR3 is 14 residues. Trimming cost V 3 bases and J 0 bases; bases outside gene matches: 4. This specimen belongs to a study of blood T cell repertoires in COVID-19. Whole-study context: Nucleic acid was either cDNA or gDNA, and it came from T cells, B-cell-depleted T cells, or PBMCs.

TCRdb keeps only in-frame clones here, not all; method: immunoSEQ multiplex PCR. The sample has approximately 260,000 clones, less than 85% seen once. The source is a man between 60 and 70 years old who had recovered from COVID-19. The chain uses TRBV30 and TRBJ2-7, with TRBD1 matching over 8 bases. Sequenced input: peripheral blood. The CDR3 loop is CAWRNRGTSYEQYF. The CDR3 region has the DNA TGTGCCTGGAGGAACAGGGGGACCTCCTACGAGCAGTACTTC.